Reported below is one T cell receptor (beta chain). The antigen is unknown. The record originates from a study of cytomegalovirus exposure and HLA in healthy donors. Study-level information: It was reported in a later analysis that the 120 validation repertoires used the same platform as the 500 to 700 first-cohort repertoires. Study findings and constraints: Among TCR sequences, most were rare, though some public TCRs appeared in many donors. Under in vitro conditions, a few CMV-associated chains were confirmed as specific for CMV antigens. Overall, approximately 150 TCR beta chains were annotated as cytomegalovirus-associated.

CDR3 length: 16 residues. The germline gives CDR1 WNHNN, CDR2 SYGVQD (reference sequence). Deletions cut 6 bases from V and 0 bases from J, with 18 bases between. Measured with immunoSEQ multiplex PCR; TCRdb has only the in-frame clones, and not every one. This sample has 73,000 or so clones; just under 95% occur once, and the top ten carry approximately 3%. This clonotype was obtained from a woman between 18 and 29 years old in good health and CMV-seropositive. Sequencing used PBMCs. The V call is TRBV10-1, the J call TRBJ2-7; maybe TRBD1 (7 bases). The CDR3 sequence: CASRLTGRQSSYEQYF. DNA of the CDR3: TGCGCCAGCAGACTGACAGGGAGGCAAAGCTCCTACGAGCAGTACTTC.